This is a list of T cell receptor beta chains from one sample in a study of T cell repertoires in cytomegalovirus infection. TCRdb independently ran MiXCR on the reads; one entry per CDR3 protein. The sample yields 200,000 to 250,000 distinct CDR3 sequences, about 39% seen once. For these TCRs, the target antigens are not known. Here the sequenced sample was CD8+ T cells from cultured PBMCs, taken from culture after CMV antigen stimulation. These receptors were collected from a human donor in good health (CMV status not recorded). Some clones in this sample may be carry-over from other donors' samples. The CDR3 runs from the conserved cysteine through the conserved F or W. Each record gives: D gene, clone size, V gene, J gene, CDR3 protein, CDR3 DNA. The D gene is left open where the match is weak. Only part of the rows carry a size: once, few, many, or a class if the clone is expanded.

D gene: TRBD2; clone size: few; V gene: TRBV20-1; J gene: TRBJ2-1; CDR3 protein: CSALAGGQYNEQFF; CDR3 DNA: TGCAGTGCTCTAGCGGGAGGGCAATACAATGAGCAGTTCTTC
D gene: .; clone size: .; V gene: TRBV6-5; J gene: TRBJ2-3; CDR3 protein: CASSSNTDPRVGTDTQYF; CDR3 DNA: TGTGCCAGCAGTTCGAACACGGACCCCCGTGTCGGCACAGATACGCAGTATTTT
D gene: TRBD2; clone size: .; V gene: TRBV12-3/TRBV12-4; J gene: TRBJ2-1; CDR3 protein: CASSSSGGADNEQFF; CDR3 DNA: TGTGCCAGCAGTTCGAGCGGGGGGGCTGACAATGAGCAGTTCTTC
D gene: TRBD1; clone size: .; V gene: TRBV19; J gene: TRBJ1-6; CDR3 protein: CASSPTGASSYNSPLHF; CDR3 DNA: TGTGCCAGTAGTCCGACAGGGGCGAGCTCCTATAATTCACCCCTCCACTTT
D gene: .; clone size: .; V gene: TRBV7-8; J gene: TRBJ2-3; CDR3 protein: CASSLGVGSSPSTDTQYF; CDR3 DNA: TGTGCCAGCAGCTTAGGTGTCGGGTCTAGTCCGAGCACAGATACGCAGTATTTT
D gene: TRBD1; clone size: few; V gene: TRBV20-1; J gene: TRBJ2-7; CDR3 protein: CSARDRRTGTYEQYF; CDR3 DNA: TGCAGTGCTAGAGATCGTAGGACAGGTACCTACGAGCAGTACTTC
D gene: .; clone size: .; V gene: TRBV6-1; J gene: TRBJ2-3; CDR3 protein: CASSEWDGFTDTQYF; CDR3 DNA: TGTGCCAGCAGTGAATGGGACGGCTTCACAGATACGCAGTATTTT
D gene: TRBD1; clone size: .; V gene: TRBV12-5; J gene: TRBJ2-2; CDR3 protein: CASGLLQSTGSRELFF; CDR3 DNA: TGTGCTAGTGGTTTGCTCCAATCGACAGGGTCGCGGGAGCTGTTTTTT
D gene: TRBD1; clone size: .; V gene: TRBV5-1; J gene: TRBJ1-2; CDR3 protein: CASSLEAGGMTNYGYTF; CDR3 DNA: TGCGCCAGCAGCTTGGAGGCAGGGGGCATGACTAACTATGGCTACACCTTC
D gene: .; clone size: many; V gene: TRBV7-9; J gene: TRBJ1-2; CDR3 protein: CASSLAPTAFGYTF; CDR3 DNA: TGTGCCAGCAGCTTAGCCCCGACAGCCTTTGGCTACACCTTC
D gene: TRBD1; clone size: few; V gene: TRBV2; J gene: TRBJ2-1; CDR3 protein: CATCPGQDNEQFF; CDR3 DNA: TGTGCCACCTGTCCGGGACAGGACAATGAGCAGTTCTTC
D gene: TRBD1; clone size: .; V gene: TRBV6-6; J gene: TRBJ2-7; CDR3 protein: CASSGDRGRYEQYF; CDR3 DNA: TGTGCCAGCTCTGGTGACAGGGGGAGGTACGAGCAGTACTTC
D gene: TRBD1; clone size: few; V gene: TRBV7-8; J gene: TRBJ1-1; CDR3 protein: CASSATGYTEAFF; CDR3 DNA: TGTGCCAGCAGCGCGACAGGGTATACTGAAGCTTTCTTT
D gene: .; clone size: .; V gene: TRBV4-1; J gene: TRBJ2-3; CDR3 protein: CASSQEATDTQYF; CDR3 DNA: TGCGCCAGCAGCCAAGAAGCGACAGATACGCAGTATTTT
D gene: TRBD1; clone size: .; V gene: TRBV27; J gene: TRBJ1-1; CDR3 protein: CASSFAGTASEAFF; CDR3 DNA: TGTGCCAGCAGCTTCGCCGGGACAGCCTCTGAAGCTTTCTTT
D gene: .; clone size: few; V gene: TRBV10-3; J gene: TRBJ2-7; CDR3 protein: CAIGTGNEQYF; CDR3 DNA: TGTGCCATCGGTACGGGTAACGAGCAGTACTTC
D gene: .; clone size: .; V gene: TRBV7-9; J gene: TRBJ2-7; CDR3 protein: CASSSERVIYVQYF; CDR3 DNA: TGTGCCAGCAGCTCGGAAAGGGTTATCTACGTGCAGTACTTC
D gene: TRBD2; clone size: .; V gene: TRBV10-2; J gene: TRBJ2-3; CDR3 protein: CASSGGLAGTDTQYF; CDR3 DNA: TGCGCCAGCAGTGGCGGGCTAGCGGGCACAGATACGCAGTATTTT
D gene: .; clone size: many; V gene: TRBV7-9; J gene: TRBJ2-6; CDR3 protein: CASSLDATSGANVLTF; CDR3 DNA: TGTGCCAGCAGCTTAGATGCCACATCTGGGGCCAACGTCCTGACTTTC
D gene: .; clone size: .; V gene: TRBV7-3; J gene: TRBJ2-4; CDR3 protein: CASRDRGKNIQYF; CDR3 DNA: TGTGCCAGCAGAGATAGAGGCAAAAACATTCAGTACTTC
D gene: .; clone size: .; V gene: TRBV11-1; J gene: TRBJ2-1; CDR3 protein: CASSPFTGNEQFF; CDR3 DNA: TGTGCCAGCAGCCCCTTTACGGGCAATGAGCAGTTCTTC
D gene: TRBD1; clone size: .; V gene: TRBV6-1; J gene: TRBJ2-5; CDR3 protein: CATQEGQGVSETQYF; CDR3 DNA: TGTGCCACTCAAGAAGGACAGGGTGTATCGGAGACCCAGTACTTC
D gene: TRBD1; clone size: .; V gene: TRBV27; J gene: TRBJ2-3; CDR3 protein: CASSWGTATDTQYF; CDR3 DNA: TGTGCCAGCAGTTGGGGGACAGCCACAGATACGCAGTATTTT
D gene: .; clone size: .; V gene: TRBV18; J gene: TRBJ1-1; CDR3 protein: CASSPPFKPGMHVNTEAFF; CDR3 DNA: TGTGCCAGCTCACCACCATTCAAGCCAGGAATGCATGTGAACACTGAAGCTTTCTTT
D gene: TRBD2; clone size: .; V gene: TRBV27; J gene: TRBJ2-7; CDR3 protein: CASTSGTSSYEQYF; CDR3 DNA: TGTGCCAGCACCTCCGGGACTAGCAGCTACGAGCAGTACTTC
D gene: .; clone size: few; V gene: TRBV6-6; J gene: TRBJ1-1; CDR3 protein: CASNSGRGMNTEAFF; CDR3 DNA: TGTGCCAGCAACTCGGGCAGGGGCATGAACACTGAAGCTTTCTTT
D gene: .; clone size: few; V gene: TRBV27; J gene: TRBJ1-2; CDR3 protein: CASGGVIYGYTF; CDR3 DNA: TGTGCCTCTGGAGGGGTTATCTATGGCTACACCTTC
D gene: TRBD1; clone size: .; V gene: TRBV9; J gene: TRBJ1-1; CDR3 protein: CASSAQGASNSEAFF; CDR3 DNA: TGTGCCAGCAGCGCCCAGGGGGCGAGTAATTCTGAAGCTTTCTTT
D gene: .; clone size: once; V gene: TRBV11-1; J gene: TRBJ2-3; CDR3 protein: CASRHGDTQYF; CDR3 DNA: TGTGCCAGCCGCCACGGAGATACGCAGTATTTT
D gene: .; clone size: .; V gene: TRBV7-4; J gene: TRBJ2-7; CDR3 protein: CASSLVPQAYEQYF; CDR3 DNA: TGTGCCAGCAGCTTAGTTCCACAGGCCTACGAGCAGTACTTC
D gene: TRBD1; clone size: few; V gene: TRBV19; J gene: TRBJ1-5; CDR3 protein: CASTRTGAPSNQPQHF; CDR3 DNA: TGTGCCAGTACCCGGACAGGGGCCCCCAGCAATCAGCCCCAGCATTTT
D gene: .; clone size: .; V gene: TRBV19; J gene: TRBJ1-5; CDR3 protein: CASSPGNINQPKHF; CDR3 DNA: TGTGCCAGTAGCCCGGGAAATATAAATCAGCCCAAGCATTTT
D gene: .; clone size: .; V gene: TRBV7-9; J gene: TRBJ2-1; CDR3 protein: CASSLVGTPRGHNEQFF; CDR3 DNA: TGTGCCAGCAGCTTAGTAGGGACCCCACGAGGTCACAATGAGCAGTTCTTC
D gene: .; clone size: .; V gene: TRBV6-5; J gene: TRBJ1-5; CDR3 protein: CASSYGGRGQPQHF; CDR3 DNA: TGTGCCAGCAGTTACGGGGGACGCGGTCAGCCCCAGCATTTT
D gene: TRBD1; clone size: few; V gene: TRBV7-8; J gene: TRBJ1-2; CDR3 protein: CASSQAPGQGNDGYTF; CDR3 DNA: TGTGCCAGCAGCCAAGCCCCGGGACAGGGTAACGATGGCTACACCTTC
D gene: TRBD1; clone size: few; V gene: TRBV7-2; J gene: TRBJ1-2; CDR3 protein: CASSSGQGAHYGYTF; CDR3 DNA: TGTGCCAGCAGCTCGGGACAGGGGGCTCACTATGGCTACACCTTC
D gene: .; clone size: few; V gene: TRBV12-3/TRBV12-4; J gene: TRBJ1-3; CDR3 protein: CASSAGYSGNTIYF; CDR3 DNA: TGTGCCAGCAGCGCAGGTTACTCTGGAAACACCATATATTTT
D gene: .; clone size: .; V gene: TRBV2; J gene: TRBJ2-2; CDR3 protein: CASSATNANTGELFF; CDR3 DNA: TGTGCCAGCAGTGCGACAAACGCGAACACCGGGGAGCTGTTTTTT
D gene: .; clone size: once; V gene: TRBV12-3/TRBV12-4; J gene: TRBJ1-2; CDR3 protein: CASSLLAGIHGYTF; CDR3 DNA: TGTGCCAGCAGTTTATTAGCGGGTATTCATGGCTACACCTTC
D gene: .; clone size: once; V gene: TRBV10-3; J gene: TRBJ1-1; CDR3 protein: CAISERGTGNTEAFF; CDR3 DNA: TGTGCCATCAGTGAGCGGGGTACAGGGAACACTGAAGCTTTCTTT
D gene: TRBD1; clone size: .; V gene: TRBV7-6; J gene: TRBJ2-5; CDR3 protein: CASSGQEETQYF; CDR3 DNA: TGTGCCAGCAGCGGACAGGAAGAGACCCAGTACTTC
D gene: TRBD1; clone size: once; V gene: TRBV28; J gene: TRBJ2-4; CDR3 protein: CASSLSLLMGAPGQGALAKNIQYF; CDR3 DNA: TGTGCCAGCAGTTTATCCTTATTGATGGGTGCGCCGGGACAGGGGGCTCTAGCCAAAAACATTCAGTACTTC
D gene: TRBD2; clone size: many; V gene: TRBV7-6; J gene: TRBJ2-3; CDR3 protein: CASSRTSGRSDTQYF; CDR3 DNA: TGTGCCAGCAGCCGGACTAGCGGGAGATCGGATACGCAGTATTTT
D gene: .; clone size: .; V gene: TRBV20-1; J gene: TRBJ1-6; CDR3 protein: CSARQGVHYNSPLHF; CDR3 DNA: TGCAGTGCTAGGCAGGGTGTGCACTATAATTCACCCCTCCACTTT
D gene: .; clone size: .; V gene: TRBV29-1; J gene: TRBJ2-2; CDR3 protein: CSVEEGLRGELFF; CDR3 DNA: TGCAGCGTTGAAGAGGGACTTCGCGGGGAGCTGTTTTTT
D gene: .; clone size: .; V gene: TRBV9; J gene: TRBJ2-2; CDR3 protein: CASSVGLLDTGELFF; CDR3 DNA: TGTGCCAGCAGCGTAGGCCTACTAGACACCGGGGAGCTGTTTTTT
D gene: .; clone size: few; V gene: TRBV9; J gene: TRBJ2-2; CDR3 protein: CASRQGTGELFF; CDR3 DNA: TGTGCCAGCAGACAGGGAACCGGGGAGCTGTTTTTT
D gene: .; clone size: .; V gene: TRBV28; J gene: TRBJ1-5; CDR3 protein: CASSLRPGLEPQHF; CDR3 DNA: TGTGCCAGCAGTTTAAGGCCGGGGTTGGAGCCCCAGCATTTT
D gene: TRBD1; clone size: .; V gene: TRBV10-3; J gene: TRBJ2-5; CDR3 protein: CAISEGDSFQETQYF; CDR3 DNA: TGTGCCATCAGTGAGGGGGACAGCTTCCAAGAGACCCAGTACTTC
D gene: .; clone size: many; V gene: TRBV7-8; J gene: TRBJ1-5; CDR3 protein: CASSSPGARPNQPQHF; CDR3 DNA: TGTGCCAGCAGCTCTCCGGGGGCAAGACCCAATCAGCCCCAGCATTTT
D gene: .; clone size: .; V gene: TRBV20-1; J gene: TRBJ2-1; CDR3 protein: CSASRVWYYNEQFF; CDR3 DNA: TGCAGTGCTAGCAGGGTTTGGTACTACAATGAGCAGTTCTTC
D gene: TRBD1; clone size: few; V gene: TRBV27; J gene: TRBJ1-4; CDR3 protein: CASRRTGVGEKLFF; CDR3 DNA: TGTGCCAGCAGGCGGACAGGGGTGGGTGAAAAACTGTTTTTT
D gene: TRBD2; clone size: .; V gene: TRBV7-3; J gene: TRBJ2-1; CDR3 protein: CASSHWEGEQFF; CDR3 DNA: TGTGCCAGCAGCCACTGGGAGGGTGAGCAGTTCTTC
D gene: TRBD2; clone size: few; V gene: TRBV28; J gene: TRBJ2-1; CDR3 protein: CASSFSPHSGRYNEQFF; CDR3 DNA: TGTGCCAGCAGTTTTTCCCCCCATAGCGGGAGGTACAATGAGCAGTTCTTC
D gene: .; clone size: .; V gene: TRBV6-1; J gene: TRBJ1-5; CDR3 protein: CASSEGPGLIYSNQPQHF; CDR3 DNA: TGTGCCAGCAGTGAAGGTCCAGGACTCATTTATAGCAATCAGCCCCAGCATTTT